This T cell receptor (beta chain) was recorded in a study of glioma-infiltrating T cells. The germline V and J ends were trimmed by 9 bases and 13 bases, with 16 bases remaining between them. Germline CDR1 MNHNS, CDR2 SASEGT. CDR3 size: 12 residues. TCR alpha and beta CDR3 regions were amplified from RNA using iRepertoire nested multiplex PCR. One-step reverse transcription and amplification started from about 100-400 ng of tissue mRNA or PBMC total RNA. TCRdb redid the calling of the multiplex PCR reads with MiXCR, one entry per CDR3 protein. Of about 94,000 distinct CDR3 sequences listed, 20% to 25% are singletons. Findings of the study overall: Gliomas, especially low-grade, showed above-expected tissue-blood divergence; non-neoplastic patients showed below. Very few CDR3 sequences were shared between tissue and blood.

Concerning this clonotype: Its target is unknown.

V is TRBV6-1 and J is TRBJ1-6; D unclear. The source of this sequence is a human donor with low-grade glioma or glioblastoma, undergoing nonglioma brain surgery, or in good health (not recorded which). Sequencing was carried out using glioma tissue, nonneoplastic brain tissue, or PBMCs (not recorded which). CDR3 nucleotide sequence: TGTGCCAGACAGAGAGGGTTTTCTCCCCTCCACTTT. Encoded protein: CARQRGFSPLHF.